This T cell receptor beta chain appears in the sequencing data of a study of blood T cell repertoires in COVID-19. Study-wide context: Donors in the United States, Italy and Spain gave samples during acute or convalescent COVID-19.

Germline V gene lookup returns CDR1 SGHKS and CDR2 YYEKEE (reference sequence). V shed 3 bases, J shed 7 bases, and the junction held 9 bases outside the gene matches. This CDR3 comprises 15 residues. This clone was detected a few times. As processed by the authors: Nucleated cell number was recorded as an estimate derived from reference gene primer amplification. Measured with immunoSEQ multiplex PCR; TCRdb has only the in-frame clones, and not every one. V and J calls and clone size follow that table, whereas D and trimming were derived from the DNA. The sample carries 95,000 to 120,000 clones, around 85% recorded once.

This sequence was found in a woman in her fifties or sixties with COVID-19, enrolled during active disease. The chain recombines TRBV5-5 with TRBJ1-2; 10 bases agree with TRBD1. Material for sequencing was peripheral blood. In DNA form, the CDR3 reads TGTGCCAGCAGCTCCCGACAGGGGGCTCTAGTTGGCTACACCTTC. Translated, it gives CASSSRQGALVGYTF.